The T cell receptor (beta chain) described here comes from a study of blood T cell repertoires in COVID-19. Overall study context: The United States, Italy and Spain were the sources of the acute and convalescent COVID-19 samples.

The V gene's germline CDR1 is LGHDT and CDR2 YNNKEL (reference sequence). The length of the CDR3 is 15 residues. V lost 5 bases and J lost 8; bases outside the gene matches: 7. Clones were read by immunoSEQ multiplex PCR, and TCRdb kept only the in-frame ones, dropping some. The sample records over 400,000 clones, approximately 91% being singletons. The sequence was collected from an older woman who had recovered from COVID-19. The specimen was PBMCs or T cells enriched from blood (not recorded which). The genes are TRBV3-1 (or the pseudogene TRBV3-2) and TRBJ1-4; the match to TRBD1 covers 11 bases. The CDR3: CASSSRTGGGEKLFF. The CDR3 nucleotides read TGTGCCAGCAGCTCCCGGACAGGGGGCGGGGAAAAACTGTTTTTT.